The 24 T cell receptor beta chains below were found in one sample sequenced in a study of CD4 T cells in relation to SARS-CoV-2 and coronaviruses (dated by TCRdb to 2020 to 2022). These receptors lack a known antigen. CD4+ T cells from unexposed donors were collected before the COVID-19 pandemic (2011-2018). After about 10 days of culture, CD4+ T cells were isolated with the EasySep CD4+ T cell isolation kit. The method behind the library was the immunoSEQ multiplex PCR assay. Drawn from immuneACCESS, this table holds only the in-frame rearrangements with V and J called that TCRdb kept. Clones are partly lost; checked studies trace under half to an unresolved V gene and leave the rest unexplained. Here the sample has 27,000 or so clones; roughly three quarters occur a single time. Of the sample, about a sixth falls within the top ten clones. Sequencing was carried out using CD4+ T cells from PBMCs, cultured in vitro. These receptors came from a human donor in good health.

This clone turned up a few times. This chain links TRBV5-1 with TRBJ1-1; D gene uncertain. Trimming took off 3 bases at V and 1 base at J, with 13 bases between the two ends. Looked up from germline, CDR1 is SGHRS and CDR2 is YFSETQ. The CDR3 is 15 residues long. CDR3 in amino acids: CASSSFPGRNTEAFF. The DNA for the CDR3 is TGCGCCAGCAGCTCCTTCCCGGGAAGGAACACTGAAGCTTTCTTT.

The chain's CDR3 is CASSQAARDTQYF. For the CDR3, the DNA is TGTGCCAGCAGCCAAGCGGCACGAGATACGCAGTATTTT. J is TRBJ2-3 and V is TRBV3-1 (or the pseudogene TRBV3-2), with no clear D. In germline, CDR1 is LGHDT, CDR2 YNNKEL (reference sequence). The CDR3 has 13 amino acids. The V gene lost 1 base and the J gene lost 5 bases, with 7 bases spanning the gap.

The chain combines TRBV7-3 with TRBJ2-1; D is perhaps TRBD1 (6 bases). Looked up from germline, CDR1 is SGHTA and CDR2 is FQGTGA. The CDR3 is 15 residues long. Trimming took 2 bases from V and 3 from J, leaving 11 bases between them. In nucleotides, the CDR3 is TGTGCCAGCAGCTTAGGAGTACAGGGCTACAATGAGCAGTTCTTC. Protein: CASSLGVQGYNEQFF.

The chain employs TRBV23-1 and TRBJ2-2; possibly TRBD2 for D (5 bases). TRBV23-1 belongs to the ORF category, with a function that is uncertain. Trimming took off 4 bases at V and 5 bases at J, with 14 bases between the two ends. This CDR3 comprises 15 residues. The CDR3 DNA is TGCGCCAGCAGTCCAGGAGTCTCGGGGACCGGGGAGCTGTTTTTT. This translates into CASSPGVSGTGELFF.

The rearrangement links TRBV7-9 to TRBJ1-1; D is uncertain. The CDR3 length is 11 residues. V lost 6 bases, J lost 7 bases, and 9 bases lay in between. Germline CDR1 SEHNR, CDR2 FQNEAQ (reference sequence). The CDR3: CASSTAGEAFF. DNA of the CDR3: TGTGCCAGCAGTACGGCCGGTGAAGCTTTCTTT.

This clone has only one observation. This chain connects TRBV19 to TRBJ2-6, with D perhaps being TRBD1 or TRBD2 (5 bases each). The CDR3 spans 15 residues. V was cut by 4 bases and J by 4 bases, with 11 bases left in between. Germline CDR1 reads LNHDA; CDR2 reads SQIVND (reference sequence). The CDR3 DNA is TGTGCCAGTAGTAGGTCCGGGACCGGGGCCAACGTCCTGACTTTC. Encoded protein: CASSRSGTGANVLTF.

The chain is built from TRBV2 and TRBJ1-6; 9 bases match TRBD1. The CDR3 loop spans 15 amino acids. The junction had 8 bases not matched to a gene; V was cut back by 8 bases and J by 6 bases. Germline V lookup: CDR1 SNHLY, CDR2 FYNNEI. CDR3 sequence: CASGDRAAGNSPLHF. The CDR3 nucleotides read TGTGCCAGCGGGGACAGGGCCGCGGGTAATTCACCCCTCCACTTT.

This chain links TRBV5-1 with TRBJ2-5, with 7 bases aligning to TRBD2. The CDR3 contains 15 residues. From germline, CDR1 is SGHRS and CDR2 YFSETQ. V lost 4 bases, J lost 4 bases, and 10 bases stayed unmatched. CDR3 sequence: CASSRPGGGGETQYF. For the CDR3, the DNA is TGCGCCAGCAGCCGCCCGGGGGGAGGAGGAGAGACCCAGTACTTC.

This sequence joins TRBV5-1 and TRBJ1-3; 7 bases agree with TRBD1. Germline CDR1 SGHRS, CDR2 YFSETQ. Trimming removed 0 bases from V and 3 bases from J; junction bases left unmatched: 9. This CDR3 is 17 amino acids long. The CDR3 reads CASSLGQTGIGGNTIYF. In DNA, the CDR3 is TGCGCCAGCAGCTTGGGCCAGACAGGGATCGGTGGAAACACCATATATTTT. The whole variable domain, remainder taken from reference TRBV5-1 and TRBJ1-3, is KAGVTQTPRYLIKTRGQQVTLSCSPISGHRSVSWYQQTPGQGLQFLFEYFSETQRNKGNFPGRFSGRQFSNSRSEMNVSTLELGDSALYLCASSLGQTGIGGNTIYFGEGSWLTVV.

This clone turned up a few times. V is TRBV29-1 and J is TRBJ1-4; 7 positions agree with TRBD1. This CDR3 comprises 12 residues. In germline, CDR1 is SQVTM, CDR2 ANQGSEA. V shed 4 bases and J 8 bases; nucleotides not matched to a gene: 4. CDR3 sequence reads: CSVAVRGEKLFF. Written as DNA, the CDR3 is TGCAGCGTTGCAGTCAGGGGGGAAAAACTGTTTTTT.

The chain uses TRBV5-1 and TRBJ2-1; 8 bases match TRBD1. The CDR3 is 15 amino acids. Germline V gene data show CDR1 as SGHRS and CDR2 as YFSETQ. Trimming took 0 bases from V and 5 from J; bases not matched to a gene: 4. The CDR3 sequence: CASSLGQGAHNEQFF. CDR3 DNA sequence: TGCGCCAGCAGCTTGGGGCAGGGGGCCCACAATGAGCAGTTCTTC.

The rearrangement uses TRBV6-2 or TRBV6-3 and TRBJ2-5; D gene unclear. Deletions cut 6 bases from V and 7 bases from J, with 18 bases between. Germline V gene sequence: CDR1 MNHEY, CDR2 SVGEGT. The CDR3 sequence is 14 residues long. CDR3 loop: CASSLDILTGTQYF. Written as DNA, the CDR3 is TGTGCCAGCAGCCTCGACATTCTCACGGGGACCCAGTACTTC.

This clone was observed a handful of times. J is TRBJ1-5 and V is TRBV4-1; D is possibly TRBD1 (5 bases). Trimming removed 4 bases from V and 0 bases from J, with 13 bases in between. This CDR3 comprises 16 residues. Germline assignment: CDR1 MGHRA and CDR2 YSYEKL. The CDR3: CASSPGGLNSNQPQHF. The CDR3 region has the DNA TGCGCCAGCAGCCCCGGGGGACTCAATAGCAATCAGCCCCAGCATTTT.

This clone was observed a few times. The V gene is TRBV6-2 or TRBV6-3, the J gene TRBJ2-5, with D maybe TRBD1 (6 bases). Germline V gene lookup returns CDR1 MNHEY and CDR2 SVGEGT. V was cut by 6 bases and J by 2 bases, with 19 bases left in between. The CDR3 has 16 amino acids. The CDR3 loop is CASSPRGTSRQETQYF. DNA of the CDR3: TGTGCCAGCAGCCCGAGGGGGACCTCCAGGCAAGAGACCCAGTACTTC.

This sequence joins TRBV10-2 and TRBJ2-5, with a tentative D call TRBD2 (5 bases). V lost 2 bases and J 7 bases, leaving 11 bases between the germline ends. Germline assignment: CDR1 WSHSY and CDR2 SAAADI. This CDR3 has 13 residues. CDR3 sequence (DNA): TGCGCCAGCAGTGAGAGGCTAGAGGGGACCCAGTACTTC. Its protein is CASSERLEGTQYF.

In nucleotides, the CDR3 is TGTGCCAGCAGTTTATCGCCCCCCATGAGCCAGCCCCAGCATTTT. It encodes CASSLSPPMSQPQHF. This chain uses TRBV27 with TRBJ1-5; D not certain. Trimming removed 0 bases from V and 7 bases from J, with 13 bases in between. Looked up from germline, CDR1 is MNHEY and CDR2 is SMNVEV (reference sequence). This CDR3 is built from 15 residues.

Here the CDR3 DNA reads TGTGCCAGCAGTGTCCTCGGACAGGGAAACTATGGCTACACCTTC. Its protein is CASSVLGQGNYGYTF. The chain combines TRBV25-1 with TRBJ1-2, with TRBD1 matching 8 bases. V lost 4 bases, J lost 2 bases, and 6 bases stayed unmatched. The CDR3 spans 15 residues. The V gene's germline CDR1 is MGHDK and CDR2 SYGVNS.

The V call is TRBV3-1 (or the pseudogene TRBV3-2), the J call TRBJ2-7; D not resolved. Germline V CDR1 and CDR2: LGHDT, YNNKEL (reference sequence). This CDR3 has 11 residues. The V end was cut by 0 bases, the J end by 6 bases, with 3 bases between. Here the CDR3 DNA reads TGTGCCAGCAGCCAAGAGGGCGAGCAGTACTTC. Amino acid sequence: CASSQEGEQYF.

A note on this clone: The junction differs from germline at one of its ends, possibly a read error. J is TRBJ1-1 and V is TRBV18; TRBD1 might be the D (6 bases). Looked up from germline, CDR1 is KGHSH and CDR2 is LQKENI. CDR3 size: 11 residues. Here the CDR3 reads CASSPQGEAFF. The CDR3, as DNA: TGTGCCAGCTCGCCACAGGGTGAAGCTTTCTTT.

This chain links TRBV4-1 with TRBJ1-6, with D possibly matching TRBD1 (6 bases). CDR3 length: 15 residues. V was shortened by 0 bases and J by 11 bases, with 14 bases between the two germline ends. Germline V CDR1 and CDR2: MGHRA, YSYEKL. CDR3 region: CASSQEEGGIAPLHF. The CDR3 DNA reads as TGCGCCAGCAGCCAAGAAGAGGGGGGGATAGCACCCCTCCACTTT.

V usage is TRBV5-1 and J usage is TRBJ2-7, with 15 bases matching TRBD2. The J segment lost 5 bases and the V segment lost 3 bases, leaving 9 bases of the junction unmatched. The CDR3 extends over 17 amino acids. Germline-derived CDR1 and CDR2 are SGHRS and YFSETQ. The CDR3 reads CASSWGGLAGGGHEQYF. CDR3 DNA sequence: TGCGCCAGCAGCTGGGGGGGACTAGCGGGAGGTGGACACGAGCAGTACTTC.

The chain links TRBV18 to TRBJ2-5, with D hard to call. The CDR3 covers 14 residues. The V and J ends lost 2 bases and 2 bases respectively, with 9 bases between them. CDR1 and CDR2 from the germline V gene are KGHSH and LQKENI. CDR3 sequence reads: CASSPGSGQETQYF. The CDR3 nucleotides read TGTGCCAGCTCACCAGGGTCCGGTCAAGAGACCCAGTACTTC.

The CDR3 sequence: CATSRDDNSPLHF. Written as DNA, the CDR3 is TGTGCCACCAGCAGAGATGATAATTCACCCCTCCACTTT. V and J are TRBV15 and TRBJ1-6, with D unclear. The CDR3 consists of 13 residues. V was clipped by 0 bases and J by 5 bases, with 2 bases between them. CDR1 is LNHNV and CDR2 is YYDKDF in the germline V gene (reference sequence).

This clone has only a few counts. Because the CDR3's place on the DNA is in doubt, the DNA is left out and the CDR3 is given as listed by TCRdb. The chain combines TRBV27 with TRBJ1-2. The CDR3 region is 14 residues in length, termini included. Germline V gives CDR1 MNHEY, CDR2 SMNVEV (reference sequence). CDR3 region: CASSSSGKVPSYTF.